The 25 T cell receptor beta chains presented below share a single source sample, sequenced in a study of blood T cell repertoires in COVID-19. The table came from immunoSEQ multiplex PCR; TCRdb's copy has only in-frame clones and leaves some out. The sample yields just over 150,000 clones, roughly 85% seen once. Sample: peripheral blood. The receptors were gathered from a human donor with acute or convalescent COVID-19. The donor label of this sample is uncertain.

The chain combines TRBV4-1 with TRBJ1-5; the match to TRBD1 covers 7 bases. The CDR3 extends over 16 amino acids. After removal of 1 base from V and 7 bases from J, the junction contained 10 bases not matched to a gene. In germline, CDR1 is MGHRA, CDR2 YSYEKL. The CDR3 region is CASSQVGTARGQPQHF. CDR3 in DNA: TGCGCCAGCAGCCAAGTAGGGACAGCCCGAGGGCAGCCCCAGCATTTT.

CDR3 region: CASSRVAGNQETQYF. The CDR3, as DNA: TGCGCCAGCAGCCGGGTAGCGGGGAACCAAGAGACCCAGTACTTC. This chain joins TRBV4-1 and TRBJ2-5; 8 bases map to TRBD2. Germline-derived CDR1 and CDR2 are MGHRA and YSYEKL. The junction had 4 bases not matched to a gene; V was cut back by 4 bases and J by 0 bases. This CDR3 has 15 residues.

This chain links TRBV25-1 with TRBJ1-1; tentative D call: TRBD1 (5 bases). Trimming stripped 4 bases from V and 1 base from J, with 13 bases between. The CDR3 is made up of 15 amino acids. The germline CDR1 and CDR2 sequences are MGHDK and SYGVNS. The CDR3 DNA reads TGTGCCAGCAGTGCCCGCGGGGCCTGGAACACTGAAGCTTTCTTT. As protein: CASSARGAWNTEAFF.

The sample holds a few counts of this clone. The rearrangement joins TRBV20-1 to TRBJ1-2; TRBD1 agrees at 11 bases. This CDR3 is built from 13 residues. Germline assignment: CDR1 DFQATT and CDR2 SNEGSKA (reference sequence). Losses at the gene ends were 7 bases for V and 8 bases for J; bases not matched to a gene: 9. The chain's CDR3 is CSVSGGTGGGYTF. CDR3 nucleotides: TGCAGTGTTAGTGGAGGGACAGGGGGAGGCTACACCTTC.

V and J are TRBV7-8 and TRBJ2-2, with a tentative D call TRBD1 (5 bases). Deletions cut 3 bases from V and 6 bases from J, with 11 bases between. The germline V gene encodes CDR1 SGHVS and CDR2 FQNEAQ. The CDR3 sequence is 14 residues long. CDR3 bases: TGTGCCAGCAGCTTTCCGGGCAGGGCCGGGGAGCTGTTTTTT. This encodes CASSFPGRAGELFF.

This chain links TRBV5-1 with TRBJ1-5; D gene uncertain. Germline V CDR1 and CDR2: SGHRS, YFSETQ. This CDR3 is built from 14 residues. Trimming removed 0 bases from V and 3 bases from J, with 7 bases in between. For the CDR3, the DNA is TGCGCCAGCAGCTTGGCCGGAGACAATCAGCCCCAGCATTTT. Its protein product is CASSLAGDNQPQHF.

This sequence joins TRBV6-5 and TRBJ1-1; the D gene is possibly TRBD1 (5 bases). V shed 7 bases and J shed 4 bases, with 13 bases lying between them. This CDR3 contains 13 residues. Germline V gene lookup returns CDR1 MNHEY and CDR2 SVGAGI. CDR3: CASTLGGSTEAFF. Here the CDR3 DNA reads TGTGCCAGCACCCTGGGGGGAAGCACTGAAGCTTTCTTT.

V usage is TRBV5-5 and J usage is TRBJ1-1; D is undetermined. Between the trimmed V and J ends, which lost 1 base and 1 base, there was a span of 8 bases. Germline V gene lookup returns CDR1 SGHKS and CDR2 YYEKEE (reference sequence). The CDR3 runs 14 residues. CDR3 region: CASSLTTGNTEAFF. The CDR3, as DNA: TGTGCCAGCAGCTTGACGACGGGGAACACTGAAGCTTTCTTT.

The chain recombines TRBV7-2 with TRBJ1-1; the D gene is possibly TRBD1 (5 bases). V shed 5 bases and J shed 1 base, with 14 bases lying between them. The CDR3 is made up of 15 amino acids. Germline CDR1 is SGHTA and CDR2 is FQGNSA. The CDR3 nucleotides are TGTGCCAGCAGCCCCCAAGCCGACAGGAACACTGAAGCTTTCTTT. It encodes CASSPQADRNTEAFF.

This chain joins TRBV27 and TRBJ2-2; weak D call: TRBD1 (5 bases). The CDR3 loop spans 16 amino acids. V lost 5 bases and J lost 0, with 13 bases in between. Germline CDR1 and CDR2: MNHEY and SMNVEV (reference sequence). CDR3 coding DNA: TGTGCCAGCAGTCCCCGGACACTTACGAACACCGGGGAGCTGTTTTTT. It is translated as CASSPRTLTNTGELFF.

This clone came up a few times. DNA for the CDR3: TGCGCCAGCAGTGAGTCGGGCACCTATGGCTACACCTTC. Its translation is CASSESGTYGYTF. The chain joins TRBV10-1 to TRBJ1-2; D is unclear. The germline V gene has CDR1 WNHNN and CDR2 SYGVQD (reference sequence). Trimming shortened V by 0 bases and J by 4 bases, and 6 bases separated the two germline ends. The CDR3 extends over 13 amino acids.

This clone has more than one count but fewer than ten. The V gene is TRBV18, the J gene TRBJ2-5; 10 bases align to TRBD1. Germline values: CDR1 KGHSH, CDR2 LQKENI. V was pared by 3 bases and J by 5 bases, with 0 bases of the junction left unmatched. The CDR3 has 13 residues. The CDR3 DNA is TGTGCCAGCTCACCGACAGGGGGCGAGACCCAGTACTTC. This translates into CASSPTGGETQYF.

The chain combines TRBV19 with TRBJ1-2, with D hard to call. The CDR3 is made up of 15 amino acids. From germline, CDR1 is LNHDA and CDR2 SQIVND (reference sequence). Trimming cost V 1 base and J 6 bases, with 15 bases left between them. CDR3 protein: CASSIVRGSSHGYTF. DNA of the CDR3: TGTGCCAGTAGTATAGTAAGAGGCTCCTCTCATGGCTACACCTTC.

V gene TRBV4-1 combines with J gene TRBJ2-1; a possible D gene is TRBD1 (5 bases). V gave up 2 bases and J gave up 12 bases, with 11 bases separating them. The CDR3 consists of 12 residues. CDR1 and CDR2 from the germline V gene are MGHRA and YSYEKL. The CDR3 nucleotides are TGCGCCAGCAGCCAACAGACAGTACGGCAGTTCTTC. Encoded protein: CASSQQTVRQFF.

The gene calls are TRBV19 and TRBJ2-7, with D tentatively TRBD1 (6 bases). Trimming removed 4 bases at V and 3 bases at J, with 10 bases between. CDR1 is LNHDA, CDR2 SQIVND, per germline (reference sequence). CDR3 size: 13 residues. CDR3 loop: CASSRQAYYEQYF. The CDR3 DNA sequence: TGTGCCAGTAGTAGACAGGCCTACTACGAGCAGTACTTC.

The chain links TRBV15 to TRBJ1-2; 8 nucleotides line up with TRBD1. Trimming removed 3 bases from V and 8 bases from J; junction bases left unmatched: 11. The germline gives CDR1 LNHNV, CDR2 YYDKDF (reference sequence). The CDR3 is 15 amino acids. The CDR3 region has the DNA TGTGCCACCAGCAGTCACGGACAGGGATCGCTGGGCTACACCTTC. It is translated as CATSSHGQGSLGYTF. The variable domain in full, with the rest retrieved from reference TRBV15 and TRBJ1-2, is DAMVIQNPRYQVTQFGKPVTLSCSQTLNHNVMYWYQQKSSQAPKLLFHYYDKDFNNEADTPDNFQSRRPNTSFCFLDIRSPGLGDTAMYLCATSSHGQGSLGYTFGSGTRLTVV.

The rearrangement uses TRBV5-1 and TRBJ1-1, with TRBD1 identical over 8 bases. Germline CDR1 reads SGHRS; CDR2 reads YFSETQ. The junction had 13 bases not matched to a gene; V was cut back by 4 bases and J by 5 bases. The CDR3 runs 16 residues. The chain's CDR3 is CASSAGLQGGMTEAFF. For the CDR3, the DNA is TGCGCCAGCAGCGCGGGATTACAGGGGGGTATGACTGAAGCTTTCTTT.

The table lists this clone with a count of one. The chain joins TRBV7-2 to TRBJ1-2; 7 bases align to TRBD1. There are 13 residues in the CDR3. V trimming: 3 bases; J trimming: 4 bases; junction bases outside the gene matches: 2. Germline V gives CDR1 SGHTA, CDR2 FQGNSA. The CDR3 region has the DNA TGTGCCAGCAGCTTGGACAGGATCTATGGCTACACCTTC. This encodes CASSLDRIYGYTF.

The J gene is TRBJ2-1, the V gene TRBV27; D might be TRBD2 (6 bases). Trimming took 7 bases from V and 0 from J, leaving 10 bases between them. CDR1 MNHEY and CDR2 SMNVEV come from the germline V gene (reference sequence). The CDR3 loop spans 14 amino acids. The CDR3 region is CASKGLNSYNEQFF. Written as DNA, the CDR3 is TGTGCCAGCAAGGGACTTAACTCCTACAATGAGCAGTTCTTC.

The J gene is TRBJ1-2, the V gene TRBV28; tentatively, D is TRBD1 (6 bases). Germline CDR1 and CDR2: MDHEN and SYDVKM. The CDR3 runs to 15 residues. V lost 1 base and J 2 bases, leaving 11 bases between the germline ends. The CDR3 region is CASSLYTTGNYGYTF. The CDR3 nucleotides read TGTGCCAGCAGTTTATACACAACAGGGAACTATGGCTACACCTTC.

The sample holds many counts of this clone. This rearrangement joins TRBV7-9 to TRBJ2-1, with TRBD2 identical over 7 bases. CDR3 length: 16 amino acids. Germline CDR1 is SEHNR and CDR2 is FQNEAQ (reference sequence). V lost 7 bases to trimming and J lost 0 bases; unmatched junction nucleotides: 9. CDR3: CASTIPAGSSYNEQFF. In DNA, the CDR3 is TGTGCCAGCACGATTCCAGCGGGGAGCTCCTACAATGAGCAGTTCTTC.

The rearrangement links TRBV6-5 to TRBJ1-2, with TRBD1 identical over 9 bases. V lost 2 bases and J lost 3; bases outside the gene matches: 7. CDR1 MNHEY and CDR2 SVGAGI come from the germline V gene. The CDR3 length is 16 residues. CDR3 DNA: TGTGCCAGCAGTTACACGGGGACAGGGCCATACTATGGCTACACCTTC. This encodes CASSYTGTGPYYGYTF.

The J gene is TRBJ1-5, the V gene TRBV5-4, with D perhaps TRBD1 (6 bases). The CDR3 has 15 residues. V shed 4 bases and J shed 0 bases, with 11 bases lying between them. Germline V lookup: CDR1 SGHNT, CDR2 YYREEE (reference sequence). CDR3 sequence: CASSRGGDSNQPQHF. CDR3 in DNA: TGTGCCAGCAGCAGGGGGGGAGATAGCAATCAGCCCCAGCATTTT.

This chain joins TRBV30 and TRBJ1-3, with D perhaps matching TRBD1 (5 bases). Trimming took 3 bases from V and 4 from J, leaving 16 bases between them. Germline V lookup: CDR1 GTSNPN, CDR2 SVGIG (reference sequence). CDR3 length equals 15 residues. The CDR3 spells CAWRGWGVSGNTIYF. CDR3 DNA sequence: TGTGCCTGGAGGGGATGGGGGGTATCAGGAAACACCATATATTTT.

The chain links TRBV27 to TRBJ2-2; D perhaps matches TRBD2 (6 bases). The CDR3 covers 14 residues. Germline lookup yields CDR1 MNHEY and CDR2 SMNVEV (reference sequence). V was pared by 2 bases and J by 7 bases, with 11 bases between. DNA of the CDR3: TGTGCCAGCAGTTTAAGGAGGGGCCTCGGGGAGCTGTTTTTT. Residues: CASSLRRGLGELFF.